The 24 T cell receptor beta chains presented below share a single source sample, sequenced in a study of CD8 T cells in Susac syndrome. Random-hexamer reverse transcription was applied to about 0.5 to 1 ug RNA. One entry per CDR3 protein, called by TCRdb with MiXCR from the immunoSEQ multiplex PCR reads. The sample contains roughly 130,000 distinct CDR3 sequences, around 96% of which appear only once. The sequenced sample was CD4+ T cells from PBMCs. Receptor source: a human donor in good health.

This chain links TRBV7-2 with TRBJ2-5; 9 nucleotides align to TRBD2. Germline values: CDR1 SGHTA, CDR2 FQGNSA. Trimming cost V 5 bases and J 4 bases; bases outside gene matches: 5. There are 14 residues in the CDR3. CDR3 nucleotides: TGTGCCAGCAGCACGCGGACTAGCGTAGAGACCCAGTACTTC. This sequence encodes CASSTRTSVETQYF.

The rearrangement joins TRBV3-1 to TRBJ2-7; a possible D gene is TRBD2 (5 bases). V was trimmed by 6 bases and J by 0 bases, leaving 12 bases between them. CDR1 and CDR2 from the germline V gene are LGHDT and YNNKEL (reference sequence). This CDR3 contains 14 residues. CDR3 nucleotides: TGTGCCAGCAGACGCAGCGGCGACTCCTACGAGCAGTACTTC. Its translation: CASRRSGDSYEQYF.

The V and J genes are TRBV19 and TRBJ1-5, with 8 positions matching TRBD1. V gave up 7 bases and J gave up 2 bases; unmatched junction bases: 13. Germline V gene data show CDR1 as LNHDA and CDR2 as SQIVND (reference sequence). This CDR3 has 17 amino acids. This CDR3 reads CASIVGGTGGGNQPQHF. CDR3 DNA sequence: TGTGCCAGTATAGTTGGCGGGACAGGAGGAGGCAATCAGCCCCAGCATTTT.

The CDR3 nucleotides are TGCAGCGTTGAAGATCAACCCCAACTTGGGAAGTTCTTC. Protein sequence: CSVEDQPQLGKFF. The chain is built from TRBV29-1 and TRBJ2-1; D not resolved. V lost 0 bases and J 14 bases, leaving 17 bases between the germline ends. The CDR3 loop spans 13 amino acids. Per the germline V gene, CDR1 is SQVTM and CDR2 is ANQGSEA.

The chain carries TRBV14 and TRBJ1-2; D perhaps matches TRBD1 (5 bases). Germline V CDR1 and CDR2: SGHDN, FVKESK. The CDR3 covers 15 residues. The V gene lost 7 bases and the J gene lost 1 base, with 16 bases spanning the gap. As DNA, the CDR3 is TGTGCCAGCAACCCGTCAGGGAGTCTTAACTATGGCTACACCTTC. This translates into CASNPSGSLNYGYTF.

The V call is TRBV6-2 or TRBV6-3, the J call TRBJ2-7; 8 positions match TRBD1. Germline CDR1 reads MNHEY; CDR2 reads SVGEGT. CDR3 length: 15 amino acids. After removal of 4 bases from V and 3 bases from J, the junction contained 8 bases not matched to a gene. The CDR3 loop is CASSSPSGQGYEQYF. The CDR3 DNA reads as TGTGCCAGCAGTTCCCCCTCTGGACAGGGCTACGAGCAGTACTTC.

CDR3 sequence: CASSAGGTFMNTEAFF. In nucleotides, the CDR3 is TGTGCCAGCAGCGCGGGGGGGACGTTCATGAACACTGAAGCTTTCTTT. The chain has TRBV27 and TRBJ1-1; D possibly corresponds to TRBD1 (5 bases). CDR1 MNHEY and CDR2 SMNVEV come from the germline V gene (reference sequence). The CDR3 spans 16 residues. Trimming cost V 6 bases and J 0 bases, with 17 bases left between them.

The J gene is TRBJ2-1, the V gene TRBV29-1, with 7 bases fitting TRBD1. The CDR3 is made up of 12 amino acids. Germline CDR1 SQVTM, CDR2 ANQGSEA. V gave up 7 bases and J gave up 7 bases; unmatched junction bases: 7. CDR3 sequence reads: CSASDRENEQFF. DNA for the CDR3: TGCAGCGCGAGTGACAGGGAGAATGAGCAGTTCTTC.

V is TRBV18 and J is TRBJ2-2; 7 positions match TRBD1. Losses at the gene ends were 5 bases for V and 5 bases for J; bases not matched to a gene: 8. Germline values: CDR1 KGHSH, CDR2 LQKENI. The CDR3 has 15 amino acids. CDR3 nucleotide sequence: TGTGCCAGCTCAGTCAACAGGGGTTCGACCGGGGAGCTGTTTTTT. It yields the protein CASSVNRGSTGELFF.

The chain uses TRBV10-3 and TRBJ2-7; no clear D gene. Trimming removed 0 bases from V and 1 base from J, with 4 bases in between. Germline assignment: CDR1 ENHRY and CDR2 SYGVKD. This CDR3 spans 13 amino acids. The CDR3 bases are TGTGCCATCAGTGAGTCGATGTCCTACGAGCAGTACTTC. This codes for CAISESMSYEQYF.

The V gene is TRBV6-6, the J gene TRBJ1-1, with D hard to call. Trimming cost V 2 bases and J 10 bases, with 11 bases left between them. CDR3 length equals 12 residues. Germline assignment: CDR1 MNHNY and CDR2 SVGAGI (reference sequence). The CDR3 loop reads CASSYVLESAFF. The CDR3 DNA is TGTGCCAGCAGTTACGTTCTAGAGTCAGCTTTCTTT.

The rearrangement links TRBV15 to TRBJ2-2, with TRBD1 as a possible D gene (5 bases). The CDR3 has 17 residues. Germline V gene data show CDR1 as LNHNV and CDR2 as YYDKDF (reference sequence). The germline V and J ends were trimmed by 3 bases and 1 base, with 15 bases remaining between them. The CDR3 DNA sequence: TGTGCCACCAGCAGTTCACCCAGGGCGATGAACACCGGGGAGCTGTTTTTT. Its translation: CATSSSPRAMNTGELFF.

The chain has TRBV6-5 and TRBJ2-2; D is uncertain. The V gene's germline CDR1 is MNHEY and CDR2 SVGAGI. CDR3 size: 14 residues. Trimming took off 7 bases at V and 1 base at J, with 10 bases between the two ends. DNA of the CDR3: TGTGCCAGCAAAAAACGGCGGAACACCGGGGAGCTGTTTTTT. Amino acids: CASKKRRNTGELFF.

The rearrangement uses TRBV28 and TRBJ1-5; D possibly corresponds to TRBD1 (6 bases). From germline, CDR1 is MDHEN and CDR2 SYDVKM. V lost 3 bases to trimming and J lost 7 bases, with 10 bases between them. This CDR3 is built from 13 residues. The CDR3 spells CASSFGQRQPQHF. The CDR3 DNA sequence: TGTGCCAGCAGTTTTGGACAGAGGCAGCCCCAGCATTTT.

The chain links TRBV20-1 to TRBJ2-5; TRBD1 might be the D (5 bases). V gave up 6 bases and J gave up 2 bases, with 10 bases separating them. Germline V lookup: CDR1 DFQATT, CDR2 SNEGSKA (reference sequence). CDR3 size: 12 residues. The CDR3 sequence is CSAARQQETQYF. The CDR3 region has the DNA TGCAGTGCAGCACGACAGCAAGAGACCCAGTACTTC.

The V call is TRBV3-1, the J call TRBJ2-6, with D unclear. Between the trimmed V and J ends, which lost 3 bases and 7 bases, there was a span of 7 bases. Looked up from germline, CDR1 is LGHDT and CDR2 is YNNKEL (reference sequence). This CDR3 has 13 amino acids. CDR3 sequence reads: CASSHSVANVLTF. CDR3 nucleotide sequence: TGTGCCAGCAGCCACTCGGTAGCCAACGTCCTGACTTTC.

J is TRBJ2-7 and V is TRBV3-1; TRBD1 is a possible D gene (5 bases). V was cut by 5 bases and J by 2 bases, with 13 bases left in between. The CDR3 extends over 14 amino acids. Germline lookup yields CDR1 LGHDT and CDR2 YNNKEL (reference sequence). The CDR3 region is CASSRGTATYEQYF. The CDR3 DNA follows: TGTGCCAGCAGCAGGGGAACAGCGACCTACGAGCAGTACTTC.

The chain combines TRBV4-2 with TRBJ2-7; a weak D match, TRBD1 (5 bases). Germline V CDR1 and CDR2: LGHNA, YNFKEQ. With 1 base removed from V and 0 bases from J, the gap between germline ends came to 16 bases. The CDR3 length is 17 residues. CDR3 sequence reads: CASSQVVGRADSYEQYF. The CDR3 bases are TGTGCCAGCAGCCAAGTCGTAGGCAGGGCCGACTCCTACGAGCAGTACTTC.

This sequence joins TRBV30 and TRBJ2-7, with 9 bases lining up with TRBD1. The length of the CDR3 is 13 residues. Trimming cost V 7 bases and J 7 bases; bases outside gene matches: 11. The germline V gene has CDR1 GTSNPN and CDR2 SVGIG (reference sequence). The CDR3 DNA follows: TGTGCCTCTGACAGGGGGGGTTCGGGTGAGCAGTACTTC. Protein: CASDRGGSGEQYF.

This clonotype was seen a single time. This chain joins TRBV29-1 and TRBJ2-3, with 7 bases that match TRBD1. Germline trimming cut 6 bases from V and 2 bases from J; bases unmatched to any gene: 8. Germline V gene data show CDR1 as SQVTM and CDR2 as ANQGSEA. The CDR3 spans 14 residues. The CDR3 region is CSVRGQRNTDTQYF. CDR3 in DNA: TGCAGCGTCCGGGGACAGCGAAACACAGATACGCAGTATTTT.

The V call is TRBV29-1, the J call TRBJ2-1; 9 nucleotides agree with TRBD2. This CDR3 comprises 15 residues. Germline-derived CDR1 and CDR2 are SQVTM and ANQGSEA. J was trimmed by 2 bases and V by 5 bases; bases with no gene match: 7. The CDR3 DNA follows: TGCAGCGTTTCGTGGACTAGCGCAGCCTACAATGAGCAGTTCTTC. This codes for CSVSWTSAAYNEQFF.

The gene calls are TRBV12-3 or TRBV12-4 and TRBJ2-1; D ambiguous. The CDR3 is 13 amino acids. V was clipped by 6 bases and J by 7 bases, with 13 bases between them. CDR3 nucleotide sequence: TGTGCCAGCAGACATGGATACAAAAATGAGCAGTTCTTC. Its protein is CASRHGYKNEQFF.

V gene TRBV11-2 combines with J gene TRBJ2-5; 8 bases match TRBD2. Trimming at V came to 10 bases and at J to 5 bases, leaving 6 bases not matched to a gene. Germline values: CDR1 SGHAT, CDR2 FQNNGV. This CDR3 has 12 amino acids. The CDR3 coding sequence is TGTGCCACCCGGGGGGGCTCTGAGACCCAGTACTTC. It translates to CATRGGSETQYF.

This chain joins TRBV25-1 and TRBJ1-2, with 7 bases aligning to TRBD1. In germline, CDR1 is MGHDK, CDR2 SYGVNS. The CDR3 consists of 15 residues. Trimming removed 3 bases from V and 4 bases from J; junction bases left unmatched: 8. CDR3 sequence (DNA): TGTGCCAGCAGTGATAACAGGGGTCTGGGCTATGGCTACACCTTC. It codes for CASSDNRGLGYGYTF.